This T cell receptor beta chain was captured by sequencing in a study of CD4+ T cells in melanoma. Overall study findings and caveats: Neoantigen-specific CD4+ T cells in melanoma reportedly had diverse differentiation states. A reported correlation linked neoantigen-specific CD4+ T cells to CD8+, macrophage and B cell function.

TCRdb keeps only in-frame clones here, not all; method: immunoSEQ multiplex PCR. The repertoire has more than 20,000 clones, roughly 82% of them found once; the top ten carry less than 4%. CDR1 is SGHTS and CDR2 is YDEGEE in the germline V gene. The ends were cut back, 5 bases at V and 4 bases at J, with 18 bases in the middle. This CDR3 comprises 16 residues. Worth noting for this clone: Its antigen is currently unknown.

The TCR sequence derives from a human donor with melanoma. The sample comprised cells from a culture (not recorded whether cultured in vitro). This chain connects TRBV5-8 to TRBJ1-4; TRBD1 is a possible D gene (6 bases). CDR3 nucleotides: TGTGCCAGCAGTCAAGGGGGGGGGCTGCATAATGAAAAACTGTTTTTT. Protein: CASSQGGGLHNEKLFF.